This T cell receptor (beta chain) was recovered during a study of blood T cell repertoires in COVID-19 (dated by TCRdb to the early 2020s). Regarding the study in general: Samples covering the acute and convalescent phases of COVID-19 were provided by collaborators in the United States, Italy and Spain. The prospective study material was composed of cDNA or gDNA derived from T cells, B-cell-depleted T cells, or PBMCs. Subjects who had been exposed to COVID-19, were actively infected with it, or had recovered from it provided the deeply sampled blood TCRbeta repertoires that made up the dataset. The repertoires were made available in a free public database intended to serve as a resource for research on the immune response to SARS-CoV-2. Samples were obtained from the ongoing ImmuneRACE study (first 160 participants) and from some 1,300 subjects provided by 6 global collaborators. Sample metadata almost always included a de-identified subject ID, COVID-19 status, age in years and sex. HLA class I and class II types, where available, came from metadata supplied by the sample provider rather than from assay-based typing. Study-level results and caveats: The quantity of clinical and demographic metadata differed by source and by participant and was supplied without curation.

As to this clone: Its target antigen remains unknown. The sample holds no much larger clone one base away, and base qualities are not on file.

TCRbeta CDR3 regions were amplified from genomic DNA using the immunoSEQ Assay, a bias-controlled multiplex PCR. As for the original processing: Within the assay, amplification of reference gene primers was used to estimate how many nucleated cells each sample contained. To quantify the absolute abundance of each unique TCRbeta CDR3 rearrangement, sequence reads were collapsed and filtered. For each sample, productive Simpson clonality was calculated as the square root of Simpson's diversity index over productive rearrangements. The clones in this table, taken by TCRdb from immuneACCESS, are in-frame only. Not every clone is retained; where verified, under half of the shortfall comes from an unresolved V gene, and the cause of the rest is unknown. From that table come the V and J calls and clone size; the DNA was used to work out D and trimming. Here the sample has 95,000 to 130,000 clones; around nine tenths occur a single time. Clones ranked in the top ten supply roughly 1.9% of the sample.

Collaborating institutions collected whole blood in K2EDTA tubes following their own protocols. For TCRbeta analysis, collaborators shipped samples in one of three forms: frozen whole blood, isolated PBMCs, or DNA extracted from either of those sample types. Counted from cysteine to phenylalanine, this CDR3 has 15 amino acids. Only the CDR3 portion is preserved as DNA: 45 bases, with reading frame beginning at the first base. The germline V gene gives CDR1 as MNHEY and CDR2 as SVGEGT. V drops 6 bases and J drops 2 bases, leaving 16 bases in between. The clonotype comes from a human donor with active COVID-19. The donor label of this sample is uncertain. Sequences were obtained from peripheral blood. The chain links TRBV6-2 or TRBV6-3 with TRBJ1-2; TRBD1 might be the D gene, on 6 matching bases. In nucleotide form, the sequence is TGTGCCAGCAGCCATGGAGACAGGACGAACTATGGCTACACCTTC. Translation gives CASSHGDRTNYGYTF.